The 23 T cell receptor beta chains presented below share a single source sample, sequenced in a study of blood T cell repertoires in COVID-19 (dated by TCRdb to about 2020). Library generation was performed with the immunoSEQ multiplex PCR assay. TCRdb stores this immuneACCESS table with in-frame sequences only. Part of the clones is absent; in the studies checked, under half of the shortfall reflects unresolved V genes, and no reason is known for the rest. Across this sample there are 150,000 or so clones, with around 80% seen only once. The top ten hold less than 3.5% of the sample. Material: peripheral blood. The source of these receptors is a woman aged 60 to 75 with acute or convalescent COVID-19.

This rearrangement joins TRBV20-1 to TRBJ2-3, with TRBD2 matching 9 bases. V lost 3 bases to trimming and J lost 2 bases; unmatched junction nucleotides: 6. CDR1 DFQATT and CDR2 SNEGSKA come from the germline V gene (reference sequence). The CDR3 is made up of 15 amino acids. The CDR3 DNA is TGCAGTGCTAGTAGCGGGGGAACGAACACAGATACGCAGTATTTT. Translation gives CSASSGGTNTDTQYF.

The CDR3 loop is CASSLNPSLAGGSQETQYF. The CDR3 nucleotides read TGTGCCAGCAGCCTCAACCCGTCACTAGCGGGGGGATCTCAAGAGACCCAGTACTTC. The chain recombines TRBV7-2 with TRBJ2-5; 12 bases are a match to TRBD2. Germline V gives CDR1 SGHTA, CDR2 FQGNSA. This CDR3 is 19 amino acids long. V lost 5 bases and J lost 2; bases outside the gene matches: 15. Full variable domain (outside the CDR3, taken from reference TRBV7-2 and TRBJ2-5): GAGVSQSPSNKVTEKGKDVELRCDPISGHTALYWYRQSLGQGLEFLIYFQGNSAPDKSGLPSDRFSAERTGGSVSTLTIQRTQQEDSAVYLCASSLNPSLAGGSQETQYFGPGTRLLVL.

The CDR3 protein is CASSSRLAGGPMYEQYF. In nucleotides, the CDR3 is TGTGCCAGCAGCTCCAGGTTAGCGGGGGGGCCTATGTACGAGCAGTACTTC. The chain carries TRBV11-2 and TRBJ2-7, with 11 bases identical to TRBD2. Germline trimming cut 4 bases from V and 4 bases from J; bases unmatched to any gene: 12. CDR3 length: 17 amino acids. The germline CDR1 and CDR2 sequences are SGHAT and FQNNGV. The whole variable domain, filled in from reference TRBV11-2 and TRBJ2-7, reads EAGVAQSPRYKIIEKRQSVAFWCNPISGHATLYWYQQILGQGPKLLIQFQNNGVVDDSQLPKDRFSAERLKGVDSTLKIQPAKLEDSAVYLCASSSRLAGGPMYEQYFGPGTRLTVT.

This chain uses TRBV7-8 with TRBJ1-1, with TRBD1 identical over 8 bases. Germline CDR1 reads SGHVS; CDR2 reads FQNEAQ. J was trimmed by 6 bases and V by 1 base; bases with no gene match: 4. The CDR3 is 14 amino acids. CDR3: CASSLDRGWSEAFF. CDR3 DNA: TGTGCCAGCAGCTTAGACAGGGGGTGGTCTGAAGCTTTCTTT.

The chain employs TRBV7-9 and TRBJ2-7, with D hard to call. V was shortened by 5 bases and J by 2 bases, with 13 bases between the two germline ends. Germline V CDR1 and CDR2: SEHNR, FQNEAQ (reference sequence). This CDR3 contains 14 residues. The CDR3 bases are TGTGCCAGCAGCGACACGGTAACCGCCTACGAGCAGTACTTC. This gives the protein CASSDTVTAYEQYF.

V is TRBV10-3 and J is TRBJ2-1; possible D gene TRBD2, 6 bases. Germline V gene lookup returns CDR1 ENHRY and CDR2 SYGVKD. The length of the CDR3 is 13 residues. Trimming left V 8 bases short and J 6 bases short, with 14 bases between. The CDR3 is CAIWASASNEQFF. CDR3 nucleotides: TGTGCCATCTGGGCTAGCGCAAGCAATGAGCAGTTCTTC.

The chain joins TRBV5-1 to TRBJ1-2, with unresolved D. Trimming pared 0 bases from V and 8 bases from J, leaving 14 bases between. Germline CDR1 SGHRS, CDR2 YFSETQ. This CDR3 spans 14 amino acids. The CDR3 loop is CASSLETPPPGYTF. The CDR3 DNA reads as TGCGCCAGCAGCTTGGAAACACCTCCCCCCGGCTACACCTTC.

The chain joins TRBV15 to TRBJ2-5; 11 bases are a match to TRBD2. The CDR3 totals 16 residues. The V gene's germline CDR1 is LNHNV and CDR2 YYDKDF (reference sequence). V gave up 3 bases and J gave up 4 bases; unmatched junction bases: 7. For the CDR3, the DNA is TGTGCCACCAGCAGGGACTTAGCGGGGGGGCGAGAGACCCAGTACTTC. Translation: CATSRDLAGGRETQYF.

The sample holds one count of this clone. The chain has TRBV30 and TRBJ1-2; 9 bases map to TRBD1. The germline V gene has CDR1 GTSNPN and CDR2 SVGIG (reference sequence). The CDR3 runs to 14 residues. Trimming took 1 base from V and 0 from J; bases not matched to a gene: 0. CDR3 in DNA: TGTGCCTGGAGTGGGGACAGGGCTAACTATGGCTACACCTTC. Amino acids: CAWSGDRANYGYTF.

The count of this clone is one. The V and J genes are TRBV28 and TRBJ1-4; the D gene is possibly TRBD1 (6 bases). CDR1 is MDHEN, CDR2 SYDVKM, per germline. V dropped 5 bases and J dropped 3 bases, with 13 bases sitting between them. This CDR3 comprises 15 residues. CDR3 protein: CASSASGAANEKLFF. As DNA, the CDR3 is TGTGCCAGCAGTGCCTCAGGGGCGGCTAATGAAAAACTGTTTTTT.

The chain carries TRBV9 and TRBJ1-3; D gene unclear. CDR1 is SGDLS, CDR2 YYNGEE, per germline. With 4 bases removed from V and 0 bases from J, the gap between germline ends came to 8 bases. The CDR3 has 14 amino acids. CDR3 amino acids: CASSTRVSGNTIYF. In DNA form, the CDR3 reads TGTGCCAGCAGCACTAGGGTCTCTGGAAACACCATATATTTT.

The rearrangement links TRBV7-8 to TRBJ1-2, with 8 bases lining up with TRBD1. The ends lost 1 base at V and 4 bases at J; junction bases unmatched: 11. Germline-derived CDR1 and CDR2 are SGHVS and FQNEAQ. The CDR3 has 17 residues. CDR3 DNA sequence: TGTGCCAGCAGCTTAGTAGTCGTCCAGGGGGCTACCTATGGCTACACCTTC. Protein product: CASSLVVVQGATYGYTF.

The V gene is TRBV19, the J gene TRBJ2-5, with TRBD2 as a possible D gene (6 bases). Between the trimmed V and J ends, which lost 3 bases and 4 bases, there was a span of 12 bases. From germline, CDR1 is LNHDA and CDR2 SQIVND (reference sequence). The CDR3 extends over 14 amino acids. This chain's CDR3 is CASSISQLAETQYF. The CDR3 DNA is TGTGCCAGTAGTATCTCCCAACTAGCAGAGACCCAGTACTTC.

The genes are TRBV14 and TRBJ2-1, with 7 bases fitting TRBD2. In germline, CDR1 is SGHDN, CDR2 FVKESK. This CDR3 contains 16 residues. V dropped 3 bases and J dropped 4; count of bases not matched to a gene: 9. DNA for the CDR3: TGTGCCAGCAGCCACCTGACTAGCCCTATTTACAATGAGCAGTTCTTC. The encoded protein is CASSHLTSPIYNEQFF.

This rearrangement joins TRBV6-5 to TRBJ1-5, with 9 bases matching TRBD1. Per germline, CDR1 MNHEY and CDR2 SVGAGI. J gave up 4 bases and V 7 bases, and 8 bases lay outside the gene matches. The CDR3 consists of 15 residues. CDR3 region: CASTPGQGRNQPQHF. The DNA of the CDR3 is TGTGCCAGCACCCCGGGACAGGGAAGGAATCAGCCCCAGCATTTT.

The J gene is TRBJ1-2, the V gene TRBV4-3; D unresolved. V was trimmed by 3 bases and J by 8 bases, leaving 13 bases between them. Germline V gene sequence: CDR1 LGHNA, CDR2 YSLEER. This CDR3 region has 13 residues. Here the CDR3 reads CASSHVPQRGYTF. CDR3 sequence (DNA): TGCGCCAGCAGCCATGTTCCCCAGAGGGGCTACACCTTC.

This clone was detected a few times. The genes are TRBV19 and TRBJ1-2, with 10 bases matching TRBD1. J lost 5 bases, V lost 5 bases, and 8 bases had no gene match. Germline V gives CDR1 LNHDA, CDR2 SQIVND (reference sequence). The CDR3 spans 15 residues. CDR3 in DNA: TGTGCCAGTAGTCCCTGGGACAGGGGCGGTTATGGCTACACCTTC. It specifies CASSPWDRGGYGYTF.

V usage is TRBV18 and J usage is TRBJ2-7; 9 nucleotides align to TRBD1. Germline-derived CDR1 and CDR2 are KGHSH and LQKENI. The CDR3 totals 14 residues. Losses at the gene ends were 4 bases for V and 3 bases for J; bases not matched to a gene: 4. The CDR3 region has the DNA TGTGCCAGCTCACTGGGACAGGGAAACTACGAGCAGTACTTC. Amino acid sequence: CASSLGQGNYEQYF.

The CDR3: CASKEPGPGQPQHF. The DNA for the CDR3 is TGCGCCAGCAAAGAACCAGGGCCGGGTCAGCCCCAGCATTTT. This sequence joins TRBV10-2 and TRBJ1-5, with a weak D call TRBD1 (5 bases). The ends were cut back, 7 bases at V and 6 bases at J, with 16 bases in the middle. Per the germline V gene, CDR1 is WSHSY and CDR2 is SAAADI. This CDR3 region has 14 residues.

This chain connects TRBV3-1 (or the pseudogene TRBV3-2) to TRBJ2-7, with 7 bases matching TRBD1. The V and J ends lost 1 base and 7 bases, in that order; junction bases with no gene match: 7. Germline V lookup: CDR1 LGHDT, CDR2 YNNKEL (reference sequence). This CDR3 has 14 amino acids. The CDR3 loop reads CASSQVPGGREQYF. CDR3 DNA sequence: TGTGCCAGCAGCCAAGTACCAGGGGGTAGGGAGCAGTACTTC.

This chain uses TRBV11-1 with TRBJ1-6, with D possibly being TRBD1 (6 bases). This CDR3 is built from 16 residues. Germline-derived CDR1 and CDR2 are SGHAT and FQDESV (reference sequence). V gave up 5 bases and J gave up 11 bases, with 22 bases separating them. DNA of the CDR3: TGTGCCAGCAGCAGCGTGAGAACAGGGAGTCAGGCACCCCTCCACTTT. This sequence encodes CASSSVRTGSQAPLHF.

The chain combines TRBV6-2 or TRBV6-3 with TRBJ1-1; 9 bases match TRBD1. Germline assignment: CDR1 MNHEY and CDR2 SVGEGT. The CDR3 loop spans 14 amino acids. The V gene end was trimmed by 6 bases and the J gene end by 9 bases; junction bases not matched to a gene: 11. CDR3 nucleotide sequence: TGTGCCAGCAGCTCCGGGACAGGGTGGCTGCAAGCTTTCTTT. This sequence encodes CASSSGTGWLQAFF.

The chain joins TRBV9 to TRBJ2-2; D is perhaps TRBD2 (5 bases). This CDR3 spans 16 amino acids. Per the germline V gene, CDR1 is SGDLS and CDR2 is YYNGEE. Deletions cut 4 bases from V and 4 bases from J, with 17 bases between. CDR3 nucleotides: TGTGCCAGCAGCCCCCTCACTAGTATGGGCACCGGGGAGCTGTTTTTT. Encoded protein: CASSPLTSMGTGELFF.